This T cell receptor (beta chain) emerged from a study of technical replicates of blood from a handful of donors. The germline V gene encodes CDR1 SNHLY and CDR2 FYNNEI. V shed 4 bases and J 2 bases; nucleotides not matched to a gene: 6. The CDR3 has 15 residues. The assay was immunoSEQ multiplex PCR, and TCRdb's table has in-frame clones only and misses some. Of tens of thousands of clones listed, 80% to 95% are singletons. This receptor was obtained from a human donor in good health. Some clones in this sample may be carry-over from other donors' samples. The sequenced material came from PBMCs. The chain employs TRBV2 and TRBJ2-7, with 9 bases that match TRBD1. In DNA, the CDR3 is TGTGCCAGCAGTGCGGACAGGGGTTTCACCTACGAGCAGTACTTC. It yields the protein CASSADRGFTYEQYF.